Reported below is one TCR beta chain. TCRdb redid the clone calls on the PCR reads using MiXCR. Among under 45,000 clones listed, 25% to 30% were seen once. The germline V gene has CDR1 DFQATT and CDR2 SNEGSKA (reference sequence). This CDR3 spans 13 amino acids. Trimming took off 3 bases at V and 5 bases at J, with 14 bases between the two ends. Thyroid surgery took place with no prior treatment in any patient. The data were obtained in a study of metastatic and nonmetastatic thyroid tumors. The material sequenced was blood. The chain couples TRBV20-1 to TRBJ2-7, with D tentatively TRBD1 (8 bases). This TCR was recovered from a male donor with papillary thyroid cancer or a benign thyroid nodule (not recorded which). Some clones in this sample may be carry-over from other donors' samples. The CDR3 loop is CSARDTGGDEQYF. Here the CDR3 DNA reads TGCAGTGCTAGGGACACAGGGGGGGACGAGCAGTACTTC.